The 6 T cell receptor beta chains in this list originate from one sample, sequenced in a study of vaccination and CD4 T cells after COVID-19. The Oncomine TCR Beta short-read assay sequenced DNA from cultured CD4+ T cells. TCRdb re-called the PCR reads through MiXCR, storing one row per CDR3 protein. The sample includes under 20,000 distinct CDR3 sequences, 51% of them seen just once. Time point: late sampling 161 to 241 days after vaccination in three convalescent patients. The sample's treatment: roughly ten-day PBMC culture with coronavirus spike peptide pools or control peptides (ViraFEST assay). Their antigen targets remain unknown. The sequencing used CD4+ T cells from blood, cultured in vitro, collected about 7 months after SARS-CoV-2 vaccination. The origin of the receptors is a human donor who had recovered from COVID-19.

This chain uses TRBV4-2 with TRBJ2-5; TRBD1 aligns across 7 bases. CDR1 is LGHNA, CDR2 YNFKEQ, per germline. The V gene end was trimmed by 3 bases and the J gene end by 3 bases; junction bases not matched to a gene: 4. CDR3 length: 14 amino acids. CDR3: CASSQGTAKETQYF. The DNA for the CDR3 is TGTGCCAGCAGCCAGGGGACAGCGAAAGAGACCCAGTACTTC.

This chain connects TRBV5-6 to TRBJ2-5; D unresolved. The CDR3 loop spans 13 amino acids. V dropped 0 bases and J dropped 5 bases, with 8 bases sitting between them. Germline V CDR1 and CDR2: SGHDT, YYEEEE. In DNA, the CDR3 is TGTGCCAGCAGCTTGGAGGCTGGGGAGACCCAGTACTTC. Translating it yields CASSLEAGETQYF.

The gene calls are TRBV10-3 and TRBJ2-3; a weak D match, TRBD1 (5 bases). CDR1 is ENHRY and CDR2 is SYGVKD in the germline V gene. The CDR3 is 14 amino acids. Trimming shortened V by 3 bases and J by 3 bases, and 10 bases separated the two germline ends. The CDR3 loop is CAISDRGLTDTQYF. In nucleotides, the CDR3 is TGTGCCATCAGTGATAGGGGTTTGACAGATACGCAGTATTTT.

The V gene is TRBV15, the J gene TRBJ2-5, with a possible D match to TRBD1 (5 bases). The CDR3 length is 17 residues. V lost 1 base, J lost 3 bases, and 18 bases lay in between. Germline V gene data show CDR1 as LNHNV and CDR2 as YYDKDF (reference sequence). CDR3 region: CATSRVGARAGEETQYF. The CDR3 DNA reads as TGTGCCACCAGCAGAGTTGGGGCCCGGGCTGGGGAAGAGACCCAGTACTTC.

V and J are TRBV7-2 and TRBJ2-7; D not resolved. From germline, CDR1 is SGHTA and CDR2 FQGNSA. The length of the CDR3 is 14 residues. V was trimmed by 5 bases and J by 3 bases, leaving 14 bases between them. In DNA form, the CDR3 reads TGTGCCAGCAGCCCCTGGGTGCGGCTCTACGAGCAGTACTTC. This encodes CASSPWVRLYEQYF.

This sequence joins TRBV5-1 and TRBJ2-7; the D gene is possibly TRBD1 (5 bases). V lost 0 bases and J 7 bases, leaving 14 bases between the germline ends. The CDR3 spans 14 residues. Germline V lookup: CDR1 SGHRS, CDR2 YFSETQ. The CDR3 DNA reads as TGCGCCAGCAGCTTGGGTGGCAGGGTGAAAGAGCAGTACTTC. This gives the protein CASSLGGRVKEQYF.